What follows are 2 T cell receptor beta chains derived from one specimen sequenced in a study of cytomegalovirus exposure and HLA in healthy donors. The PCR contained 60 Vbeta and 13 Jbeta primers. Assay: immunoSEQ multiplex PCR; the TCRdb copy retains only in-frame clones and omits some. The sample holds 150,000 to 200,000 clones; over 65% are singletons and the top ten take roughly 1.6%. The material sequenced was PBMCs. Receptors originate from a man younger than 30 in good health and CMV-seronegative.

This clone was picked up one time. This chain joins TRBV9 and TRBJ2-7, with 11 bases that match TRBD2. The junction had 9 bases not matched to a gene; V was cut back by 3 bases and J by 10 bases. In germline, CDR1 is SGDLS, CDR2 YYNGEE. The CDR3 covers 14 residues. CDR3 region: CASSGGTSGMEQYF. CDR3 coding DNA: TGTGCCAGCAGCGGGGGGACTAGCGGAATGGAACAGTACTTC. The complete variable domain, with remaining parts taken from reference TRBV9 and TRBJ2-7, reads DSGVTQTPKHLITATGQRVTLRCSPRSGDLSVYWYQQSLDQGLQFLIQYYNGEERAKGNILERFSAQQFPDLHSELNLSSLELGDSALYFCASSGGTSGMEQYFGPGTRLTVT.

V is TRBV19 and J is TRBJ2-3; 9 bases agree with TRBD2. The CDR3 has 19 residues. In germline, CDR1 is LNHDA, CDR2 SQIVND (reference sequence). V was clipped by 6 bases and J by 6 bases; unmatched bases: 22. The CDR3 loop reads CASSNPRGGSSGKRDTQYF. CDR3 DNA: TGTGCCAGTAGCAACCCTAGAGGGGGGTCTAGCGGGAAAAGGGATACGCAGTATTTT.